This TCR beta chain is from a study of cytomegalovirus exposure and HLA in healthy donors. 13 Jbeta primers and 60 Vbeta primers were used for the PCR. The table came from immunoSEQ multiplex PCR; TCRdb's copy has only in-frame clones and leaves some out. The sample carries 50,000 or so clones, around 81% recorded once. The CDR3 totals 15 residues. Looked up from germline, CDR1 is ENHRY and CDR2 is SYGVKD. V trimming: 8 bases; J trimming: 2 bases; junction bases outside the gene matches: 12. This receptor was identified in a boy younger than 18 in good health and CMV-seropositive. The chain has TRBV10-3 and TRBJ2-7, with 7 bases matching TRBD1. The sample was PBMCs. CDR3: CAIRGTVEGAYEQYF. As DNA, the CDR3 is TGTGCCATCCGAGGGACAGTCGAAGGGGCCTACGAGCAGTACTTC.